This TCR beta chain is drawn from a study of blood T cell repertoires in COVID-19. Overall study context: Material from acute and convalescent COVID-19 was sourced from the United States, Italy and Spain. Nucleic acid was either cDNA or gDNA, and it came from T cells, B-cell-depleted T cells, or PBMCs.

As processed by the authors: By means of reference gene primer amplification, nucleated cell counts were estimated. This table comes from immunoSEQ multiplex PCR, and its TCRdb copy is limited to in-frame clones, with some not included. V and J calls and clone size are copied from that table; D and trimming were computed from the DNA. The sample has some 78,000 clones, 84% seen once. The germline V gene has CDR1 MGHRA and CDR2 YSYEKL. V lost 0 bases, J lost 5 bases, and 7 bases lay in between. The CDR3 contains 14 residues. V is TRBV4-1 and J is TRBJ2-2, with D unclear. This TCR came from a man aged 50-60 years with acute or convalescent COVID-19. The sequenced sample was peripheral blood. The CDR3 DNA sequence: TGCGCCAGCAGCCAAGAATGGCGGACCGGGGAGCTGTTTTTT. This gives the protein CASSQEWRTGELFF.